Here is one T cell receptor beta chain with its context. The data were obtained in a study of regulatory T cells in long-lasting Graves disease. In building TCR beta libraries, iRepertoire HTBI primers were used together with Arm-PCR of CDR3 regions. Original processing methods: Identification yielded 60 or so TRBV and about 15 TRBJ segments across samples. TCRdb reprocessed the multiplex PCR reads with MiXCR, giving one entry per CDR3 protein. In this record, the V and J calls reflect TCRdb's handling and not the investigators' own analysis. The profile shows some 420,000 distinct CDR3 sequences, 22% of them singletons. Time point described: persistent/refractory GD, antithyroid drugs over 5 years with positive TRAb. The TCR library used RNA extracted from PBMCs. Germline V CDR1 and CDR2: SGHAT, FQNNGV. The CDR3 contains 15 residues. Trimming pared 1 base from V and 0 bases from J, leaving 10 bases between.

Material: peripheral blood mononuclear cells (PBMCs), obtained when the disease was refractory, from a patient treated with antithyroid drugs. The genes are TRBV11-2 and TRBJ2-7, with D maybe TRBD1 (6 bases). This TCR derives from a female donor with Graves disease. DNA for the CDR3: TGTGCCAGCAGCTTAGGAACAGGGAACTCCTACGAGCAGTACTTC. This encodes CASSLGTGNSYEQYF.